This TCR beta chain comes out of a study of blood T cell repertoires in COVID-19 (dated by TCRdb to about 2020). Some background on the complete study: Samples from collaborators originated in the United States, Italy and Spain and spanned both the acute and convalescent phases of COVID-19. The prospective study material was composed of cDNA or gDNA derived from T cells, B-cell-depleted T cells, or PBMCs. Deeply sampled blood TCRbeta repertoires from subjects exposed to, actively infected with, or recovered from COVID-19 were included in the dataset. The repertoires were released in a freely available public database meant as a resource for research on the immune response to SARS-CoV-2. The samples were drawn from two sources: the first 160 participants of the ongoing ImmuneRACE study, and some 1,300 subjects contributed by 6 global collaborators. Sample metadata almost always included a de-identified subject ID, COVID-19 status, age in years and sex. HLA class I and class II types, where available, came from metadata supplied by the sample provider rather than from assay-based typing.

A word on this clone: Its antigen is currently not known. The record has no base qualities; no much larger clone is one base away.

CDR1 and CDR2 are drawn from the germline V gene (reference sequence): LNHDA, SQIVND. Trimming at the junction amounts to 5 bases on V and 0 bases on J, and the germline ends lie 7 bases apart. The CDR3, cysteine through phenylalanine, is 13 amino acids long. The DNA shown is the 39-base CDR3, in frame from base 1. The immunoSEQ Assay, a bias-controlled multiplex PCR, was used to amplify TCRbeta CDR3 regions from genomic DNA. In the original analysis: The number of nucleated cells in each sample was estimated from the amplification of reference gene primers within the assay. To quantify the absolute abundance of each unique TCRbeta CDR3 rearrangement, sequence reads were collapsed and filtered. For each sample, productive Simpson clonality was calculated by taking the square root of Simpson's diversity index across productive rearrangements. This is the immuneACCESS table as TCRdb keeps it, with only in-frame sequences that have V and J called. A part of the clones is gone; compared with another copy, unresolved V genes explain less than half, and the rest is unexplained. Clone size and V and J calls were adopted from that table, with D and trimming inferred from the DNA. The sample table records some 150,000 clones; around four fifths of these occur just once. The top ten constitute about 15% of the sample.

Points the paper makes about the study in general: Clinical and demographic metadata were provided uncurated, with the amount varying by source and participant.

One collaborating source in Seattle enrolled patients while the patients were actively infected and followed the patients over time throughout the course of disease. Collaborating institutions collected whole blood in K2EDTA tubes following their own protocols. For TCRbeta analysis, collaborators shipped samples in one of three forms: frozen whole blood, isolated PBMCs, or DNA extracted from either of those sample types. The source of this sequence is a woman in her 70s with COVID-19, enrolled during active disease. Recombination linked TRBV19 to TRBJ1-1; the D gene lacks a confident call. Sequences were obtained from peripheral blood. In nucleotide form, the sequence is TGTGCCAGTAGTGTGACTGTGAACACTGAAGCTTTCTTT. Its translation reads: CASSVTVNTEAFF.